This T cell receptor (beta chain) comes out of a study of OX40 agonist ivuxolimab in advanced cancers. Repertoires were generated with immunoSEQ multiplex PCR, while TCRdb's copy carries only in-frame clones and drops some. In the table there are tens of thousands of clones, roughly four fifths of which are singletons. The CDR3 runs to 14 residues. The germline V gene encodes CDR1 MNHNY and CDR2 SVGAGI (reference sequence). V was clipped by 4 bases and J by 3 bases; unmatched bases: 4. Peripheral blood came from all dose cohorts at three timepoints. This rearrangement joins TRBV6-6 to TRBJ2-7, with 9 bases that match TRBD1. Sequences were derived from CD4+ or CD8+ T cells sorted from blood, sampled in a trial of the OX40 agonist ivuxolimab. The sequence came from an adult with an advanced solid tumor such as melanoma, head and neck, liver or kidney cancer. This CDR3 reads CASSWGGQGYEQYF. CDR3 DNA sequence: TGTGCCAGCAGTTGGGGGGGACAGGGCTACGAGCAGTACTTC.